This T cell receptor (beta chain) was sequenced for a study of blood T cell repertoires in COVID-19. The wider study: Acute and convalescent COVID-19 specimens originated in the United States, Italy and Spain.

This clone was observed a handful of times. Other DNA sequences in this sample translate to the same CDR3. Repertoires were generated with immunoSEQ multiplex PCR, while TCRdb's copy carries only in-frame clones and drops some. The profile shows hundreds of thousands of clones, around 87% of them singletons. Germline V gene sequence: CDR1 MNHEY, CDR2 SVGAGI. The CDR3 sequence is 11 residues long. V was shortened by 5 bases and J by 4 bases, with 5 bases between the two germline ends. This clonotype was sampled from a woman in her 30s who had recovered from COVID-19. The V gene is TRBV6-5, the J gene TRBJ2-5; D is unresolved. Sequencing input: peripheral blood. The chain's CDR3 is CASSTRETQYF. In nucleotides, the CDR3 is TGTGCCAGCAGTACGCGAGAGACCCAGTACTTC.